A selection of T cell receptor beta chains follows, all from one sample in a study of beta chain features in type 1 diabetes. Data came from immunoSEQ multiplex PCR; TCRdb stores just in-frame clones and leaves some out. Of around 500,000 clones in the sample, 30% were seen once. Sequenced: naive CD4+ T cells from blood. The source is a young man in good health. Both conserved end residues are part of each CDR3. Fields, in order: CDR3 DNA, CDR3 protein, clone size, J gene, V gene, D gene. D genes are given only for firm matches. A row's size may be missing; if present it is once, few, many or a size class.

DNA: TGTGCCAGCTATCAGGGAGGGGACATCTCCTACGAGCAGTACTTC
CDR3: CASYQGGDISYEQYF
size: -
J: TRBJ2-7
V: TRBV28
D: -

DNA: TGCAGTGCTAGCTCCTACAATGAGCAGTTCTTC
CDR3: CSASSYNEQFF
size: few
J: TRBJ2-1
V: TRBV20-1
D: -

DNA: TGTGCCAGCAGTGAAGATCGTAGCTGGCAGCCCCAGCATTTT
CDR3: CASSEDRSWQPQHF
size: -
J: TRBJ1-5
V: TRBV6-1
D: -

DNA: TGCAGCGTTGATGTCTACAATGAGCAGTTCTTC
CDR3: CSVDVYNEQFF
size: few
J: TRBJ2-1
V: TRBV29-1
D: -

DNA: TGCGCCAGCAGCCAATTGGGACAGGTTGCTAACTATGGCTACACCTTC
CDR3: CASSQLGQVANYGYTF
size: -
J: TRBJ1-2
V: TRBV4-1
D: TRBD1

DNA: TGTGCCAGCAGCCCCGGGACAGCCACTGAGGCTTTCTTT
CDR3: CASSPGTATEAFF
size: -
J: TRBJ1-1
V: TRBV5-6
D: TRBD1

DNA: TGCAGCGTGCGACTGGCCCTCACAGATACGCAGTATTTT
CDR3: CSVRLALTDTQYF
size: -
J: TRBJ2-3
V: TRBV29-1
D: -

DNA: TGTGCCAGCAGTGAACGTGAGACGAAGAACTATGGCTACACCTTC
CDR3: CASSERETKNYGYTF
size: -
J: TRBJ1-2
V: TRBV2
D: -

DNA: TGTGCCAGCAGCTTAGCAGGGGCCGGAAAACTGTTTTTT
CDR3: CASSLAGAGKLFF
size: -
J: TRBJ1-4
V: TRBV11-2
D: -

DNA: TGTGCCTGGACTACAGGGAATCAGCCCCAGCATTTT
CDR3: CAWTTGNQPQHF
size: -
J: TRBJ1-5
V: TRBV30
D: -

DNA: TGTGCCAGCAGCAAAGCGCCCAGGGATTCCTACAATGAGCAGTTCTTC
CDR3: CASSKAPRDSYNEQFF
size: -
J: TRBJ2-1
V: TRBV21-1
D: -

DNA: TGCGCCAGCAGCTTGGGGTCGAGCGGGAGCGGCGAGACCCAGTACTTC
CDR3: CASSLGSSGSGETQYF
size: few
J: TRBJ2-5
V: TRBV5-1
D: TRBD2

DNA: TGCGCCAGCAGCGTAGTACCGGGACAGGGTTTCGATGAGCAGTTCTTC
CDR3: CASSVVPGQGFDEQFF
size: -
J: TRBJ2-1
V: TRBV5-1
D: TRBD1

DNA: TGTGCCAGCAGTGAATCCGCGGCTAGCTCCTACAATGAGCAGTTCTTC
CDR3: CASSESAASSYNEQFF
size: -
J: TRBJ2-1
V: TRBV25-1
D: -

DNA: TGTGCCAGCAGGCCCGGACTAAGCACAGATACGCAGTATTTT
CDR3: CASRPGLSTDTQYF
size: few
J: TRBJ2-3
V: TRBV7-9
D: -

DNA: TGCAGTGCTTCCGAGCCCTACGAGCAGTACTTC
CDR3: CSASEPYEQYF
size: -
J: TRBJ2-7
V: TRBV20-1
D: -

DNA: TGTGCCGCTGCCGGGACAGGGAAAGAGACCCAGTACTTC
CDR3: CAAAGTGKETQYF
size: -
J: TRBJ2-5
V: TRBV10-3
D: TRBD1

DNA: TGTGCCAGCTCACCACCGGCGGGCTATAGCAATCAGCCCCAGCATTTT
CDR3: CASSPPAGYSNQPQHF
size: -
J: TRBJ1-5
V: TRBV18
D: -

DNA: TGTGCCAGCAGCCAAGGTGGGACTAGCGGGCCAATGGCTCAGTACTTC
CDR3: CASSQGGTSGPMAQYF
size: -
J: TRBJ2-4
V: TRBV4-2
D: TRBD2

DNA: TGCGCCAGCAGCCAGGTGGAGACCCAGTACTTC
CDR3: CASSQVETQYF
size: -
J: TRBJ2-5
V: TRBV4-1
D: -

DNA: TGTGCCAGCAGCTTTCGCTTCCAAGAGACCCAGTACTTC
CDR3: CASSFRFQETQYF
size: -
J: TRBJ2-5
V: TRBV7-6
D: -

DNA: TGTGCCAGCAGCCAGGGGACTAGCGGAAGCTTCGCCTACAATGAGCAGTTCTTC
CDR3: CASSQGTSGSFAYNEQFF
size: -
J: TRBJ2-1
V: TRBV4-2
D: TRBD2

DNA: TGTGCCAGCAGTGATAGGGGACGTCTGAACAATGAGCAGTTCTTC
CDR3: CASSDRGRLNNEQFF
size: few
J: TRBJ2-1
V: TRBV25-1
D: -

DNA: TGTGCCAGCAGCCAAGAGTTCCGGGCGGGGGAGCAGTTCTTC
CDR3: CASSQEFRAGEQFF
size: -
J: TRBJ2-1
V: TRBV4-2
D: -

DNA: TGTGCCAGCAGCTTGGGAACAGCTTATGGCTACACCTTC
CDR3: CASSLGTAYGYTF
size: once
J: TRBJ1-2
V: TRBV5-4
D: -

DNA: TGCGCCAGCAGCTTTGTGCTAGCAACAGATACGCAGTATTTT
CDR3: CASSFVLATDTQYF
size: -
J: TRBJ2-3
V: TRBV5-1
D: -

DNA: TGCAGCGTCGCTGGACAGGCTGGTGATCAGCCCCAGCATTTT
CDR3: CSVAGQAGDQPQHF
size: few
J: TRBJ1-5
V: TRBV29-1
D: TRBD1

DNA: TGTGCCAGCAGTCGCCATTCCGGGACTAGCGGATACAATGAGCAGTTCTTC
CDR3: CASSRHSGTSGYNEQFF
size: -
J: TRBJ2-1
V: TRBV25-1
D: TRBD2

DNA: TGTGCCTGGAGTTACAGCACAGATACGCAGTATTTT
CDR3: CAWSYSTDTQYF
size: few
J: TRBJ2-3
V: TRBV30
D: -

DNA: TGTGCCTGGAGTGTACGGGCAGGGGGTGCAGATACGCAGTATTTT
CDR3: CAWSVRAGGADTQYF
size: -
J: TRBJ2-3
V: TRBV30
D: TRBD1

DNA: TGCGCCAGCAGCTTGGGGCCACATGAAGAGACCCAGTACTTC
CDR3: CASSLGPHEETQYF
size: few
J: TRBJ2-5
V: TRBV5-1
D: -

DNA: TGTGCCAGCAGTTACAGCTCGGGGACCCAGTACTTC
CDR3: CASSYSSGTQYF
size: -
J: TRBJ2-5
V: TRBV6-5
D: -

DNA: TGTGCCATCAGTGAGTCGAGGCACGAGCAGTACTTC
CDR3: CAISESRHEQYF
size: few
J: TRBJ2-7
V: TRBV10-3
D: -

DNA: TGTGCCAGCAGCCAAATTGACAGGGGCAGGAGAAACACCATATATTTT
CDR3: CASSQIDRGRRNTIYF
size: few
J: TRBJ1-3
V: TRBV14
D: TRBD1

DNA: TGTGCCAGCAGCAAACAGGGTCTAGAGACCCAGTACTTC
CDR3: CASSKQGLETQYF
size: -
J: TRBJ2-5
V: TRBV9
D: -

DNA: TGCAGCGTTAGGACAGGAGCGAACACTGAAGCTTTCTTT
CDR3: CSVRTGANTEAFF
size: -
J: TRBJ1-1
V: TRBV29-1
D: TRBD1

DNA: TGTGCCAGCAGTGAAGGGACAGGAGCTCCCCAGTTCTTC
CDR3: CASSEGTGAPQFF
size: few
J: TRBJ2-1
V: TRBV2
D: TRBD1

DNA: TGTGCCAGTACTTCACGGCAGATACAGTACTTC
CDR3: CASTSRQIQYF
size: -
J: TRBJ2-4
V: TRBV19
D: -

DNA: TGTGCCAGCAGTTTAAGGGGCGAAAAACTGTTTTTT
CDR3: CASSLRGEKLFF
size: once
J: TRBJ1-4
V: TRBV28
D: -

DNA: TGTGCCTGGAGCGGGACAGATACGCAGTATTTT
CDR3: CAWSGTDTQYF
size: few
J: TRBJ2-3
V: TRBV30
D: -

DNA: TGCGCCAGCAGCTGGGGACCAGATACGCAGTATTTT
CDR3: CASSWGPDTQYF
size: -
J: TRBJ2-3
V: TRBV5-1
D: -

DNA: TGTGCCTGGAGTGTTGAGGGAACCTACACCTTC
CDR3: CAWSVEGTYTF
size: few
J: TRBJ1-2
V: TRBV30
D: -

DNA: TGCGCCAGCAGCTCCCTGTCGGGGAGCACTGAAGCTTTCTTT
CDR3: CASSSLSGSTEAFF
size: -
J: TRBJ1-1
V: TRBV5-1
D: -

DNA: TGTGCCAGCTCACCAGGCAGGGCGGATCAGCCCCAGCATTTT
CDR3: CASSPGRADQPQHF
size: -
J: TRBJ1-5
V: TRBV18
D: -

DNA: TGTGCCAGCAGCCAGGGTTGGGAGACCCAGTACTTC
CDR3: CASSQGWETQYF
size: once
J: TRBJ2-5
V: TRBV14
D: -

DNA: TGCGCCAGCAGCTTGGTGGCGGGACAGGGTGCCGGGGAGCTGTTTTTT
CDR3: CASSLVAGQGAGELFF
size: -
J: TRBJ2-2
V: TRBV5-1
D: TRBD1